This entry lists 12 T cell receptor beta chains sequenced from one sample in a study of vaccination and CD4 T cells after COVID-19. Regarding treatment: approximately 11-day PBMC culture with coronavirus spike peptide pools or control peptides (ViraFEST assay). According to the study, CD4+ T cells from the unexposed donor were gathered ahead of the COVID-19 pandemic (2011-2018). No cognate antigen is known for these TCRs. Scientists ran DNA taken from cultured CD4+ T cells through the Oncomine TCR Beta short-read assay for sequencing. Genomic DNA was drawn out of CD4+ T cells grown in culture. TCRdb re-called the PCR reads through MiXCR, storing one row per CDR3 protein. The sample consists of some 7,800 distinct CDR3 sequences, 25% to 40% of them appearing once. Material: CD4+ T cells from blood, cultured in vitro. These receptors all stem from a human donor in good health.

The chain employs TRBV20-1 and TRBJ2-1; D gene ambiguous. The V gene's germline CDR1 is DFQATT and CDR2 SNEGSKA (reference sequence). The CDR3 consists of 12 residues. Deletions cut 5 bases from V and 3 bases from J, with 8 bases between. CDR3: CSAGKNYNEQFF. The CDR3, as DNA: TGCAGTGCTGGTAAAAACTACAATGAGCAGTTCTTC.

This chain joins TRBV19 and TRBJ1-1; D is possibly TRBD1 (5 bases). Trimming removed 4 bases from V and 1 base from J, with 13 bases in between. The CDR3 extends over 15 amino acids. Germline loops: CDR1 LNHDA, CDR2 SQIVND (reference sequence). The CDR3: CASSTRTRPNTEAFF. As DNA, the CDR3 is TGTGCCAGTAGTACCCGGACAAGACCGAACACTGAAGCTTTCTTT.

This clonotype is categorized as medium-sized. This sequence joins TRBV24-1 and TRBJ2-5; TRBD2 matches at 9 bases. The CDR3 spans 16 residues. Germline V gene data show CDR1 as KGHDR and CDR2 as SFDVKD. V gave up 5 bases and J gave up 1 base; unmatched junction bases: 7. DNA for the CDR3: TGTGCCACCAGTGGTCGTAGCGGGGGCTTCCAAGAGACCCAGTACTTC. As protein: CATSGRSGGFQETQYF.

The V and J genes are TRBV10-3 and TRBJ2-2; tentatively, D is TRBD1 (5 bases). Germline V gene sequence: CDR1 ENHRY, CDR2 SYGVKD. Trimming took off 0 bases at V and 3 bases at J, with 8 bases between the two ends. The CDR3 totals 15 residues. CDR3 nucleotides: TGTGCCATCAGTGAGTCTATAGGGGACACCGGGGAGCTGTTTTTT. The encoded protein is CAISESIGDTGELFF.

The chain is built from TRBV5-6 and TRBJ2-5; no reliable D call. This CDR3 comprises 13 residues. Deletions cut 4 bases from V and 4 bases from J, with 11 bases between. Germline V CDR1 and CDR2: SGHDT, YYEEEE. CDR3 region: CASSLSWGETQYF. For the CDR3, the DNA is TGTGCCAGCAGCCTCTCGTGGGGAGAGACCCAGTACTTC.

The table lists this clonotype with a few counts. This chain connects TRBV7-8 to TRBJ2-3, with D unclear. The CDR3 contains 16 residues. V lost 4 bases and J lost 6, with 20 bases in between. The germline CDR1 and CDR2 sequences are SGHVS and FQNEAQ. The DNA of the CDR3 is TGTGCCAGCAGCTCTCGACCGCTCTTCATAAGGGATACGCAGTATTTT. Translated, it gives CASSSRPLFIRDTQYF.

The chain recombines TRBV20-1 with TRBJ2-5; D call uncertain. Germline loops: CDR1 DFQATT, CDR2 SNEGSKA (reference sequence). This CDR3 region has 12 residues. CDR3 region: CSVGSGGETQYF. Here the CDR3 DNA reads TGCAGCGTGGGGTCGGGTGGAGAGACCCAGTACTTC.

The gene calls are TRBV5-4 and TRBJ2-2; D uncertain. The ends were cut back, 0 bases at V and 5 bases at J, with 8 bases in the middle. The CDR3 is 14 amino acids. The germline CDR1 and CDR2 sequences are SGHNT and YYREEE (reference sequence). The CDR3 DNA is TGTGCCAGCAGCTTGGGAAAGGGAACCGGGGAGCTGTTTTTT. Translating gives CASSLGKGTGELFF. The whole variable domain, filled in from reference TRBV5-4 and TRBJ2-2, reads ETGVTQSPTHLIKTRGQQVTLRCSSQSGHNTVSWYQQALGQGPQFIFQYYREEENGRGNFPPRFSGLQFPNYSSELNVNALELDDSALYLCASSLGKGTGELFFGEGSRLTVL.

The V and J genes are TRBV20-1 and TRBJ2-7, with a possible D match to TRBD1 (5 bases). V was cut by 7 bases and J by 7 bases, with 14 bases left in between. The CDR3 runs 11 residues. In germline, CDR1 is DFQATT, CDR2 SNEGSKA (reference sequence). DNA of the CDR3: TGCAGTGTAATAGGGGCAGAAGAGCAGTACTTC. It codes for CSVIGAEEQYF.

The chain recombines TRBV20-1 with TRBJ1-2, with TRBD1 matching 10 bases. V was clipped by 3 bases and J by 4 bases; unmatched bases: 14. This CDR3 comprises 17 residues. CDR1 and CDR2 from the germline V gene are DFQATT and SNEGSKA (reference sequence). The CDR3 DNA follows: TGCAGTGCTAGTTCCGAGGGTCGACAGGGGGCGGTCTATGGCTACACCTTC. Amino acids: CSASSEGRQGAVYGYTF.

The table lists this clonotype with a few counts. V gene TRBV24-1 combines with J gene TRBJ2-7, with D possibly being TRBD2 (7 bases). Trimming stripped 9 bases from V and 0 bases from J, with 11 bases between. This CDR3 comprises 13 residues. Looked up from germline, CDR1 is KGHDR and CDR2 is SFDVKD. CDR3 coding DNA: TGTGCCACCGAGGGGGGGGTCTCCTACGAGCAGTACTTC. It is translated as CATEGGVSYEQYF.

This clonotype was observed a few times. The chain uses TRBV20-1 and TRBJ2-3, with TRBD1 matching over 10 bases. The junction had 10 bases not matched to a gene; V was cut back by 4 bases and J by 6 bases. The V gene's germline CDR1 is DFQATT and CDR2 SNEGSKA (reference sequence). The CDR3 covers 15 residues. CDR3 protein: CSANLGQGFKDTQYF. In nucleotides, the CDR3 is TGCAGTGCTAACTTGGGACAGGGGTTTAAGGATACGCAGTATTTT.